The 30 T cell receptor beta chains listed next were all sequenced from one sample in a study of CD8+ T cells in alopecia areata (dated by TCRdb to 2017 to 2018). Library preparation employed the immunoSEQ multiplex PCR assay. To provide template for TCR sequencing, every sample had RNA extracted and reverse transcribed into cDNA. In its TCRdb copy, this immuneACCESS table keeps in-frame sequences only and misses some clones. Where compared with another copy, unresolved V genes explain less than half of these, and the others have no known cause. The sample table holds about 160,000 clones, of which over 45% were seen once. More than 6.5% of the sample comes from the top ten. Sequencing was done on a sample of CD4+ T cells sorted from blood. These receptors were taken from a human donor with alopecia areata.

This clone was detected a few times. This chain joins TRBV4-1 and TRBJ2-1; D might be TRBD2 (6 bases). The CDR3 length is 14 residues. Germline-derived CDR1 and CDR2 are MGHRA and YSYEKL. V was shortened by 1 base and J by 7 bases, with 11 bases between the two germline ends. The CDR3 bases are TGCGCCAGCAGCCAAGTCCGGGGGAGGAATGAGCAGTTCTTC. Encoded protein: CASSQVRGRNEQFF.

Only one count was recorded for this clone. This chain uses TRBV27 with TRBJ1-2; possibly TRBD1 for D (5 bases). Germline lookup yields CDR1 MNHEY and CDR2 SMNVEV (reference sequence). The CDR3 spans 13 residues. Trimming left V 8 bases short and J 3 bases short, with 13 bases between. The DNA for the CDR3 is TGTGCCAGCCATCGGGACGGACACTATGGCTACACCTTC. As protein: CASHRDGHYGYTF.

This clone was found a few times. The DNA for the CDR3 is TGTGCCAGCAGCTTCCGAGGGGGAAACTACGAGCAGTACTTC. Residues: CASSFRGGNYEQYF. The chain uses TRBV7-9 and TRBJ2-7, with D perhaps matching TRBD1 (6 bases). The CDR3 runs 14 residues. V was clipped by 3 bases and J by 3 bases, with 12 bases between them. Germline V CDR1 and CDR2: SEHNR, FQNEAQ (reference sequence).

The chain combines TRBV28 with TRBJ2-3; D possibly corresponds to TRBD1 (5 bases). V dropped 5 bases and J dropped 2 bases, with 17 bases sitting between them. The V gene's germline CDR1 is MDHEN and CDR2 SYDVKM. The CDR3 consists of 16 residues. The CDR3 sequence is CASSGAATQDTDTQYF. The CDR3 nucleotides read TGTGCCAGCAGTGGGGCGGCTACCCAGGACACAGATACGCAGTATTTT.

In this sample, this clone turned up a few times. The V and J genes are TRBV6-5 and TRBJ1-5, with 9 bases aligning to TRBD1. Germline trimming cut 8 bases from V and 5 bases from J; bases unmatched to any gene: 4. Germline CDR1 and CDR2: MNHEY and SVGAGI. The CDR3 length is 13 residues. The CDR3: CASGTGRDQPQHF. The CDR3 coding sequence is TGTGCCAGCGGGACAGGGCGGGATCAGCCCCAGCATTTT.

This rearrangement joins TRBV15 to TRBJ2-1; perhaps TRBD2 as D (5 bases). Germline-derived CDR1 and CDR2 are LNHNV and YYDKDF (reference sequence). Trimming removed 2 bases at V and 10 bases at J, with 9 bases between. The CDR3 runs 12 residues. The CDR3 bases are TGTGCCACCAGCAGAAGACTACAAGAGCAGTTCTTC. Translation: CATSRRLQEQFF.

The J gene is TRBJ2-7, the V gene TRBV7-3; maybe TRBD2 (6 bases). CDR1 and CDR2 from the germline V gene are SGHTA and FQGTGA. The CDR3 has 14 amino acids. Trimming took 5 bases from V and 2 from J, leaving 13 bases between them. The CDR3 is CASSLGTAPYEQYF. The CDR3 DNA reads TGTGCCAGCAGCCTAGGGACTGCGCCCTACGAGCAGTACTTC.

This sequence joins TRBV28 and TRBJ1-1; D remains ambiguous. Trimming shortened V by 4 bases and J by 1 base, and 13 bases separated the two germline ends. The length of the CDR3 is 15 residues. Germline V gives CDR1 MDHEN, CDR2 SYDVKM. The CDR3 loop is CASSSQVQKNTEAFF. The CDR3 DNA is TGTGCCAGCAGTTCCCAAGTCCAGAAGAACACTGAAGCTTTCTTT.

This clone has just one count. CDR3 residues: CATSRLNQPQHF. CDR3 coding DNA: TGTGCCACCAGTCGGTTGAATCAGCCCCAGCATTTT. The V call is TRBV15, the J call TRBJ1-5, with unresolved D. CDR3 length equals 12 residues. Germline CDR1 reads LNHNV; CDR2 reads YYDKDF (reference sequence). Trimming cost V 6 bases and J 4 bases, with 7 bases left between them. The variable domain in full, with the rest retrieved from reference TRBV15 and TRBJ1-5, is DAMVIQNPRYQVTQFGKPVTLSCSQTLNHNVMYWYQQKSSQAPKLLFHYYDKDFNNEADTPDNFQSRRPNTSFCFLDIRSPGLGDTAMYLCATSRLNQPQHFGDGTRLSIL.

The table lists this clone with a few counts. The V call is TRBV7-9, the J call TRBJ2-6; perhaps TRBD1 as D (6 bases). The CDR3 is 14 amino acids. The V and J ends lost 4 bases and 4 bases respectively, with 8 bases between them. Per germline, CDR1 SEHNR and CDR2 FQNEAQ (reference sequence). The CDR3 sequence: CASSSQGGANVLTF. Here the CDR3 DNA reads TGTGCCAGCAGCTCACAGGGAGGGGCCAACGTCCTGACTTTC.

The V call is TRBV28, the J call TRBJ2-6; no reliable D call. CDR1 is MDHEN and CDR2 is SYDVKM in the germline V gene. The V and J ends lost 5 bases and 0 bases respectively, with 8 bases between them. CDR3 size: 15 residues. Written as DNA, the CDR3 is TGTGCCAGCAGTCCAGCGTTCTCTGGGGCCAACGTCCTGACTTTC. This encodes CASSPAFSGANVLTF.

This clone was observed a handful of times. The V and J genes are TRBV29-1 and TRBJ1-2; no reliable D call. Germline-derived CDR1 and CDR2 are SQVTM and ANQGSEA. Trimming took 7 bases from V and 2 from J, leaving 8 bases between them. This CDR3 spans 11 amino acids. The CDR3 reads CSADGNYGYTF. In nucleotides, the CDR3 is TGCAGCGCCGACGGAAACTATGGCTACACCTTC.

This clone occurred a few times. The chain links TRBV19 to TRBJ2-3, with a weak D call TRBD1 (7 bases). The CDR3 length is 14 residues. The germline V and J ends were trimmed by 7 bases and 2 bases, with 13 bases remaining between them. CDR1 and CDR2 (germline): LNHDA, SQIVND (reference sequence). The CDR3 loop reads CASMRDSPTDTQYF. DNA of the CDR3: TGTGCCAGTATGCGGGACAGCCCCACAGATACGCAGTATTTT. The full variable domain, with the rest looked up from reference TRBV19 and TRBJ2-3, is DGGITQSPKYLFRKEGQNVTLSCEQNLNHDAMYWYRQDPGQGLRLIYYSQIVNDFQKGDIAEGYSVSREKKESFPLTVTSAQKNPTAFYLCASMRDSPTDTQYFGPGTRLTVL.

The chain has TRBV28 and TRBJ2-7; D is perhaps TRBD1 (7 bases). In germline, CDR1 is MDHEN, CDR2 SYDVKM. V gave up 10 bases and J gave up 2 bases, with 9 bases separating them. This CDR3 is built from 11 residues. The CDR3 DNA sequence: TGTGCCACCAGGGGGGCCTACGAGCAGTACTTC. Residues: CATRGAYEQYF.

The V and J genes are TRBV29-1 and TRBJ1-1; D may be TRBD1 (6 bases). Trimming pared 5 bases from V and 0 bases from J, leaving 13 bases between. The CDR3 has 14 residues. CDR1 is SQVTM and CDR2 is ANQGSEA in the germline V gene. CDR3 loop: CSVRRTVMNTEAFF. Written as DNA, the CDR3 is TGCAGCGTTAGGAGGACAGTCATGAACACTGAAGCTTTCTTT.

The chain is built from TRBV29-1 and TRBJ1-1; possible D gene TRBD1, 6 bases. The V end lost 5 bases, the J end lost 5 bases, and 15 bases lay between the germline ends. The V gene's germline CDR1 is SQVTM and CDR2 ANQGSEA. The CDR3 is made up of 13 amino acids. The CDR3 sequence: CSVTTGLGTEAFF. DNA for the CDR3: TGCAGCGTTACCACAGGGTTAGGGACTGAAGCTTTCTTT.

The chain joins TRBV29-1 to TRBJ1-1; D unclear. The germline gives CDR1 SQVTM, CDR2 ANQGSEA. The CDR3 length is 14 residues. Between the trimmed V and J ends, which lost 1 base and 1 base, there was a span of 10 bases. Written as DNA, the CDR3 is TGCAGCGTTGAAGGCCGACATAAGAACACTGAAGCTTTCTTT. Protein product: CSVEGRHKNTEAFF.

This clone was seen just once. In DNA form, the CDR3 reads TGCGCCAGCAGCCAAGTGTTTCGGGAACAAGAGACCCAGTACTTC. It translates to CASSQVFREQETQYF. The chain recombines TRBV4-1 with TRBJ2-5; weak D call: TRBD2 (5 bases). Germline V lookup: CDR1 MGHRA, CDR2 YSYEKL. Trimming cost V 1 base and J 2 bases, with 11 bases left between them. CDR3 length: 15 residues.

This sequence joins TRBV2 and TRBJ1-2; no clear D. The CDR3 spans 11 residues. Germline-derived CDR1 and CDR2 are SNHLY and FYNNEI. The ends were cut back, 6 bases at V and 8 bases at J, with 10 bases in the middle. The CDR3 loop reads CASSPRHGYTF. In DNA form, the CDR3 reads TGTGCCAGCAGCCCTAGGCACGGCTACACCTTC.

The CDR3 region is CSVERGGSSLTDTQYF. The CDR3 DNA is TGCAGCGTTGAAAGAGGGGGCTCGAGTTTGACAGATACGCAGTATTTT. The rearrangement links TRBV29-1 to TRBJ2-3; 7 bases map to TRBD1. Trimming took 2 bases from V and 3 from J; bases not matched to a gene: 11. Germline lookup yields CDR1 SQVTM and CDR2 ANQGSEA. This CDR3 is built from 16 residues.

The chain carries TRBV5-1 and TRBJ2-1; no reliable D call. Looked up from germline, CDR1 is SGHRS and CDR2 is YFSETQ. The CDR3 has 13 amino acids. V lost 4 bases to trimming and J lost 7 bases, with 12 bases between them. CDR3 protein: CASSRAVRNEQFF. In DNA, the CDR3 is TGCGCCAGCAGCCGTGCCGTTCGGAATGAGCAGTTCTTC.

This clone was counted between two and nine times. The chain recombines TRBV29-1 with TRBJ2-5; perhaps D is TRBD1 or TRBD2 (6 bases each). The CDR3 spans 13 residues. CDR1 and CDR2 from the germline V gene are SQVTM and ANQGSEA. V lost 5 bases and J 0 bases, leaving 10 bases between the germline ends. The CDR3 region is CSVTGTHQETQYF. The DNA of the CDR3 is TGCAGCGTTACAGGGACTCACCAAGAGACCCAGTACTTC.

This clone is labeled medium-sized. The V call is TRBV7-9, the J call TRBJ2-5, with 10 bases aligning to TRBD1. CDR1 and CDR2 (germline): SEHNR, FQNEAQ (reference sequence). J gave up 5 bases and V 5 bases, and 5 bases lay outside the gene matches. The CDR3 is 14 residues long. The CDR3 nucleotides read TGTGCCAGCAGCCTAAAGGGACAGGGGGAGACCCAGTACTTC. Amino acid sequence: CASSLKGQGETQYF.

This clone turned up a few times. The gene calls are TRBV15 and TRBJ2-5; 8 bases map to TRBD2. In germline, CDR1 is LNHNV, CDR2 YYDKDF (reference sequence). The CDR3 has 17 residues. V shed 3 bases and J 4 bases; nucleotides not matched to a gene: 13. For the CDR3, the DNA is TGTGCCACCAGCAGCGCAAGGATGTCTCGGGGGGGAGAGACCCAGTACTTC. Protein: CATSSARMSRGGETQYF.

This clone was observed a handful of times. The chain links TRBV19 to TRBJ1-4; maybe TRBD1 (6 bases). The CDR3 runs to 15 residues. V dropped 5 bases and J dropped 0 bases, with 10 bases sitting between them. In germline, CDR1 is LNHDA, CDR2 SQIVND (reference sequence). The CDR3 here is CASSVDSATNEKLFF. CDR3 in DNA: TGTGCCAGTAGTGTGGACAGTGCAACTAATGAAAAACTGTTTTTT.

V gene TRBV5-1 combines with J gene TRBJ2-1; D possibly uses TRBD1 or TRBD2 (6 bases each). V gave up 0 bases and J gave up 6 bases, with 13 bases separating them. Germline CDR1 SGHRS, CDR2 YFSETQ. This CDR3 has 15 residues. The CDR3 spells CASSLGGTFGNEQFF. The CDR3 DNA is TGCGCCAGCAGCTTGGGCGGGACATTCGGCAATGAGCAGTTCTTC. The full variable domain, rest sourced from reference TRBV5-1 and TRBJ2-1, is KAGVTQTPRYLIKTRGQQVTLSCSPISGHRSVSWYQQTPGQGLQFLFEYFSETQRNKGNFPGRFSGRQFSNSRSEMNVSTLELGDSALYLCASSLGGTFGNEQFFGPGTRLTVL.

The chain uses TRBV10-3 and TRBJ2-1; D gene unclear. V was clipped by 0 bases and J by 10 bases, with 10 bases between them. Germline CDR1 ENHRY, CDR2 SYGVKD. The CDR3 covers 13 residues. In DNA, the CDR3 is TGTGCCATCAGTGAGTCGACTGGCCAAGAGCAGTTCTTC. This gives the protein CAISESTGQEQFF.

The J gene is TRBJ2-1, the V gene TRBV11-2; unclear D gene. V lost 5 bases and J 11 bases, leaving 10 bases between the germline ends. In germline, CDR1 is SGHAT, CDR2 FQNNGV. This CDR3 spans 11 amino acids. CDR3 sequence reads: CASSTARKQFF. CDR3 nucleotide sequence: TGTGCCAGCAGCACGGCTAGGAAGCAGTTCTTC.

This chain connects TRBV9 to TRBJ2-7; a weak D match, TRBD2 (5 bases). V was trimmed by 0 bases and J by 5 bases, leaving 12 bases between them. Germline CDR1 and CDR2: SGDLS and YYNGEE. The CDR3 extends over 14 amino acids. The CDR3 DNA sequence: TGTGCCAGCAGCGTAGATCTGCGGGCCCACGAGCAGTACTTC. This encodes CASSVDLRAHEQYF.

This sequence joins TRBV1 and TRBJ2-5; TRBD2 reflects the table's D call only, with no check against the DNA. TRBV1 is recorded as a pseudogene. The CDR3 runs 17 residues. The CDR3 is CTSSQVKLAGGSRPQYF. The CDR3 nucleotides are TGCACCAGCAGCCAAGTTAAGCTAGCGGGAGGGTCGAGGCCCCAGTACTTC.